This T cell receptor beta chain came from a study of blood T cell repertoires in COVID-19. Study background: COVID-19 samples, acute and convalescent, were from the United States, Italy and Spain. The analysed material was cDNA or gDNA that came from T cells, B-cell-depleted T cells, or PBMCs.

Original methodology: Estimates of nucleated cell counts were drawn from the amplification of reference gene primers. Using immunoSEQ multiplex PCR, the repertoire was profiled, and TCRdb retains in-frame clones only, with some absent. The V and J calls and clone size are taken from that table; D and trimming were inferred from the DNA. Among over 400,000 clones listed, less than 90% were seen once. Per the germline V gene, CDR1 is LGHDT and CDR2 is YNNKEL (reference sequence). V was pared by 4 bases and J by 5 bases, with 13 bases of the junction left unmatched. This CDR3 has 18 residues. The gene calls are TRBV3-1 (or the pseudogene TRBV3-2) and TRBJ2-7; 14 bases fit TRBD2. This receptor was taken from a woman aged 50 to 65 with COVID-19, enrolled during active disease. Input material: peripheral blood. This CDR3 reads CASSLWTSGGFPPDEQYF. For the CDR3, the DNA is TGTGCCAGCAGCCTCTGGACTAGCGGGGGGTTCCCTCCCGACGAGCAGTACTTC.